This T cell receptor beta chain was sequenced for a study of blood T cell repertoires in COVID-19. Study information: The United States, Italy and Spain were the sources of the acute and convalescent COVID-19 samples. Nucleic acid was either cDNA or gDNA, and it came from T cells, B-cell-depleted T cells, or PBMCs.

CDR1 is SGHDT and CDR2 is YYEEEE in the germline V gene. CDR3 length: 13 amino acids. V lost 5 bases to trimming and J lost 4 bases, with 10 bases between them. As processed by the authors: The authors estimated nucleated cell counts from reference gene primer amplification. Method: immunoSEQ multiplex PCR; TCRdb's copy keeps in-frame clones and lacks some. The V and J calls and clone size were taken over from that table, and D and trimming were inferred from the DNA. In the table there are around 81,000 clones, roughly three quarters of which are singletons. What was sequenced was peripheral blood. V is TRBV5-6 and J is TRBJ1-3; D gene ambiguous. This receptor was identified in a human donor in a cohort sampled during active COVID-19. Here the CDR3 reads CASRFGQGNTIYF. The CDR3 DNA sequence: TGTGCCAGCAGGTTTGGGCAGGGAAACACCATATATTTT.